Shown below are 5 T cell receptor beta chains from a single sample sequenced in a study of blood T cell repertoires in COVID-19. TCRdb's copy holds only in-frame clones and misses some; the assay was immunoSEQ multiplex PCR. Seen here are 390,000 or so clones, around 92% observed once, and the top ten hold less than 3.5%. Input material: peripheral blood. These receptors originate from a woman aged 25 to 45 with COVID-19, enrolled during active disease.

V is TRBV7-8 and J is TRBJ2-3, with TRBD2 matching 8 bases. The CDR3 has 18 residues. The germline V gene has CDR1 SGHVS and CDR2 FQNEAQ. J was trimmed by 4 bases and V by 5 bases; bases with no gene match: 17. The CDR3 nucleotides read TGTGCCAGCAGCCCGACTGAGGGATTGGCGGGGGGATCAGATACGCAGTATTTT. Its translation: CASSPTEGLAGGSDTQYF.

CDR3 nucleotide sequence: TGTGCCAGCAGTGGAAGGGGGCCGAGCACAGATACGCAGTATTTT. Translated, it gives CASSGRGPSTDTQYF. The chain carries TRBV2 and TRBJ2-3, with 7 bases that match TRBD1. The CDR3 extends over 15 amino acids. V was clipped by 4 bases and J by 0 bases; unmatched bases: 4. The germline V gene has CDR1 SNHLY and CDR2 FYNNEI.

J is TRBJ2-2 and V is TRBV4-3; D is possibly TRBD2 (7 bases). The CDR3 runs 18 residues. V was pared by 0 bases and J by 6 bases, with 20 bases between. Germline CDR1 is LGHNA and CDR2 is YSLEER. The CDR3: CASSQEIPVGGLAGELFF. CDR3 coding DNA: TGCGCCAGCAGCCAAGAAATACCAGTGGGGGGGCTAGCCGGGGAGCTGTTTTTT.

The chain is built from TRBV11-2 and TRBJ1-1; a weak D match, TRBD1 (6 bases). The ends were cut back, 5 bases at V and 5 bases at J, with 21 bases in the middle. Germline CDR1 is SGHAT and CDR2 is FQNNGV. The CDR3 length is 16 residues. In nucleotides, the CDR3 is TGTGCCAGCAGCCCTGGATGGGGGCATCTGGGTACTGAAGCTTTCTTT. Translated: CASSPGWGHLGTEAFF.

The gene calls are TRBV5-5 and TRBJ1-2; D call uncertain. V lost 0 bases, J lost 8 bases, and 14 bases lay in between. CDR3 length: 14 residues. Germline-derived CDR1 and CDR2 are SGHKS and YYEKEE (reference sequence). CDR3 nucleotides: TGTGCCAGCAGCTTGGGAGCGGGGTTGGAAGGCTACACCTTC. Translated: CASSLGAGLEGYTF.